The 30 T cell receptor beta chains below all came from one sample that was sequenced in a study of OX40 agonist ivuxolimab in advanced cancers. Profiled with immunoSEQ multiplex PCR; TCRdb holds only in-frame clones, not every one. The table shows approximately 70,000 clones, with approximately 87% occurring only once. Material: CD4+ or CD8+ T cells sorted from blood, obtained in a trial of the OX40 agonist ivuxolimab. Source of these receptors: an adult with an advanced solid tumor such as melanoma, head and neck, liver or kidney cancer.

This chain joins TRBV11-2 and TRBJ2-2; TRBD1 aligns across 10 bases. The ends lost 6 bases at V and 6 bases at J; junction bases unmatched: 7. Germline V lookup: CDR1 SGHAT, CDR2 FQNNGV. This CDR3 spans 15 amino acids. CDR3 loop: CASSGQGVWAGELFF. CDR3 in DNA: TGTGCCAGCAGTGGACAGGGGGTTTGGGCCGGGGAGCTGTTTTTT. The variable domain in full, with the rest retrieved from reference TRBV11-2 and TRBJ2-2, is EAGVAQSPRYKIIEKRQSVAFWCNPISGHATLYWYQQILGQGPKLLIQFQNNGVVDDSQLPKDRFSAERLKGVDSTLKIQPAKLEDSAVYLCASSGQGVWAGELFFGEGSRLTVL.

The chain employs TRBV5-4 and TRBJ1-2; D uncertain. The CDR3 has 12 amino acids. The germline CDR1 and CDR2 sequences are SGHNT and YYREEE (reference sequence). V lost 3 bases and J lost 4, with 7 bases in between. The DNA of the CDR3 is TGTGCCAGCAGCTGGCCCAGCTATGGCTACACCTTC. Its translation: CASSWPSYGYTF.

V gene TRBV5-5 combines with J gene TRBJ1-2, with D unclear. The CDR3 loop spans 14 amino acids. Germline values: CDR1 SGHKS, CDR2 YYEKEE (reference sequence). V lost 0 bases, J lost 1 base, and 7 bases lay in between. CDR3 coding DNA: TGTGCCAGCAGCTTGGTTATGGTTAACTATGGCTACACCTTC. Amino acids: CASSLVMVNYGYTF.

The rearrangement uses TRBV29-1 and TRBJ2-7; TRBD2 matches 8 bases. The CDR3 length is 16 residues. The ends lost 4 bases at V and 2 bases at J; junction bases unmatched: 13. The germline V gene has CDR1 SQVTM and CDR2 ANQGSEA. The CDR3 loop reads CSVVQRGRDSPYEQYF. The CDR3 coding sequence is TGCAGCGTTGTCCAGCGGGGGAGGGACTCACCCTACGAGCAGTACTTC.

CDR3 amino acids: CASSLVGGNTIYF. CDR3 nucleotide sequence: TGCGCCAGCAGCTTGGTTGGTGGAAACACCATATATTTT. The chain combines TRBV5-1 with TRBJ1-3; no definite D call. Germline CDR1 is SGHRS and CDR2 is YFSETQ. Trimming took off 0 bases at V and 3 bases at J, with 4 bases between the two ends. The CDR3 consists of 13 residues.

CDR3: CSAESDRGGAEAFF. The CDR3 nucleotides read TGCAGCGCCGAATCCGACAGGGGAGGCGCTGAAGCTTTCTTT. The rearrangement links TRBV29-1 to TRBJ1-1; 8 bases fit TRBD1. From germline, CDR1 is SQVTM and CDR2 ANQGSEA. J gave up 6 bases and V 7 bases, and 13 bases lay outside the gene matches. This CDR3 has 14 amino acids.

In its sample, this clone was seen once. This chain connects TRBV7-9 to TRBJ2-2; D may be TRBD1 (6 bases). Germline-derived CDR1 and CDR2 are SEHNR and FQNEAQ (reference sequence). Trimming took 0 bases from V and 2 from J, leaving 10 bases between them. The CDR3 contains 16 residues. The CDR3 loop reads CASSLAWGLNTGELFF. The CDR3 DNA reads TGTGCCAGCAGCTTAGCGTGGGGGCTAAACACCGGGGAGCTGTTTTTT. The variable domain in full, with the rest retrieved from reference TRBV7-9 and TRBJ2-2, is DTGVSQNPRHKITKRGQNVTFRCDPISEHNRLYWYRQTLGQGPEFLTYFQNEAQLEKSRLLSDRFSAERPKGSFSTLEIQRTEQGDSAMYLCASSLAWGLNTGELFFGEGSRLTVL.

The rearrangement uses TRBV2 and TRBJ2-7, with TRBD1 as a possible D gene (6 bases). Germline CDR1 reads SNHLY; CDR2 reads FYNNEI. Trimming pared 5 bases from V and 0 bases from J, leaving 14 bases between. The CDR3 extends over 15 amino acids. Here the CDR3 DNA reads TGTGCCAGCAGTTCCCGGACAGTCAGCTCCTACGAGCAGTACTTC. Translating it yields CASSSRTVSSYEQYF.

This chain joins TRBV5-4 and TRBJ2-7, with 8 bases identical to TRBD1. Germline loops: CDR1 SGHNT, CDR2 YYREEE (reference sequence). J gave up 0 bases and V 3 bases, and 8 bases lay outside the gene matches. The CDR3 is made up of 16 amino acids. DNA of the CDR3: TGTGCCAGCAGCTCTCCTGGACAGGGTAGCTCCTACGAGCAGTACTTC. Protein product: CASSSPGQGSSYEQYF.

The sample holds one count of this clone. This CDR3 is CASSLPGIMNTEAFF. The DNA for the CDR3 is TGTGCCAGCAGCTTGCCAGGGATCATGAACACTGAAGCTTTCTTT. This chain links TRBV5-6 with TRBJ1-1, with a weak D call TRBD1 (5 bases). CDR3 length: 15 residues. Germline CDR1 is SGHDT and CDR2 is YYEEEE. V dropped 1 base and J dropped 0 bases, with 10 bases sitting between them.

J is TRBJ1-2 and V is TRBV27; a weak D match, TRBD1 (5 bases). CDR3 length equals 14 residues. Germline CDR1 MNHEY, CDR2 SMNVEV (reference sequence). V was pared by 0 bases and J by 5 bases, with 10 bases between. CDR3 region: CASSLSRGAYGYTF. In DNA, the CDR3 is TGTGCCAGCAGTTTATCGAGGGGAGCTTATGGCTACACCTTC.

Here the CDR3 DNA reads TGTGCCTGGCTGCGTTTTAACTATGGCTACACCTTC. Encoded protein: CAWLRFNYGYTF. The chain has TRBV30 and TRBJ1-2; D is unclear. The CDR3 consists of 12 residues. The germline V and J ends were trimmed by 5 bases and 1 base, with 8 bases remaining between them. The germline CDR1 and CDR2 sequences are GTSNPN and SVGIG (reference sequence).

The rearrangement joins TRBV2 to TRBJ2-7; TRBD1 agrees at 8 bases. Per germline, CDR1 SNHLY and CDR2 FYNNEI. Unmatched junction bases numbered 5, after V lost 8 bases and J lost 5 bases. This CDR3 is built from 12 residues. The DNA for the CDR3 is TGTGCCAGCGGCGGGACAGGTCACGAGCAGTACTTC. Protein product: CASGGTGHEQYF.

The chain uses TRBV19 and TRBJ1-5, with D maybe TRBD1 (5 bases). Germline CDR1 reads LNHDA; CDR2 reads SQIVND (reference sequence). The V gene lost 0 bases and the J gene lost 4 bases, with 13 bases spanning the gap. The CDR3 sequence is 16 residues long. The CDR3 DNA sequence: TGTGCCAGTAGTATAGATTCGGTTCCAGGGAATCAGCCCCAGCATTTT. As protein: CASSIDSVPGNQPQHF.

This clone has just one count. The chain has TRBV5-5 and TRBJ1-2, with D possibly TRBD1 on 5 matching bases. The CDR3 contains 14 residues. Germline CDR1 and CDR2: SGHKS and YYEKEE (reference sequence). Trimming removed 4 bases from V and 7 bases from J, with 17 bases in between. As DNA, the CDR3 is TGTGCCAGCAGCACTGCTGGCCAGGGCGTTGGCTACACCTTC. This translates into CASSTAGQGVGYTF.

This clone was picked up one time. The chain recombines TRBV28 with TRBJ1-2; D is perhaps TRBD1 (5 bases). CDR1 is MDHEN, CDR2 SYDVKM, per germline. Trimming took 6 bases from V and 8 from J, leaving 13 bases between them. The CDR3 runs 12 residues. CDR3 DNA sequence: TGTGCCAGCAGAACAGGTTCGATCGGCTACACCTTC. Translation: CASRTGSIGYTF.

The rearrangement links TRBV7-3 to TRBJ1-1; no reliable D call. The V gene's germline CDR1 is SGHTA and CDR2 FQGTGA. The CDR3 is 13 amino acids. The V end lost 1 base, the J end lost 0 bases, and 3 bases lay between the germline ends. CDR3 coding DNA: TGTGCCAGCAGCTTAAGGTTGAACACTGAAGCTTTCTTT. Translation gives CASSLRLNTEAFF.

J is TRBJ1-6 and V is TRBV7-2, with D possibly matching TRBD1 (6 bases). Germline values: CDR1 SGHTA, CDR2 FQGNSA. This CDR3 has 14 residues. Trimming took 6 bases from V and 9 from J, leaving 15 bases between them. The CDR3 loop is CASSSQGGGSPLHF. The CDR3 DNA reads TGTGCCAGCAGTTCACAGGGTGGTGGTTCACCCCTCCACTTT.

V and J are TRBV28 and TRBJ1-2; 8 bases agree with TRBD1. The CDR3 sequence is 17 residues long. Germline V gene data show CDR1 as MDHEN and CDR2 as SYDVKM. Losses at the gene ends were 5 bases for V and 4 bases for J; bases not matched to a gene: 15. The CDR3 sequence is CASSPPGGQGAGYGYTF. The CDR3 nucleotides read TGTGCCAGCAGTCCACCGGGAGGTCAGGGGGCTGGCTATGGCTACACCTTC.

This chain joins TRBV30 and TRBJ1-4; possibly TRBD1 for D (6 bases). Trimming pared 5 bases from V and 2 bases from J, leaving 12 bases between. The CDR3 consists of 14 residues. Germline CDR1 GTSNPN, CDR2 SVGIG (reference sequence). The CDR3 coding sequence is TGTGCCTGGCTTTACCAGGGGACTAATGAAAAACTGTTTTTT. This translates into CAWLYQGTNEKLFF.

The chain uses TRBV6-6 and TRBJ2-3; 9 nucleotides align to TRBD1. This CDR3 region has 14 residues. Germline V gene sequence: CDR1 MNHNY, CDR2 SVGAGI (reference sequence). The trim removed 7 bases at V and 3 bases at J, leaving 5 bases unmatched. The CDR3 DNA reads as TGTGCCAGCATACGGGACAGGGTAACAGATACGCAGTATTTT. Its protein product is CASIRDRVTDTQYF.

The chain couples TRBV5-1 to TRBJ1-2; D gene uncertain. Trimming took off 3 bases at V and 4 bases at J, with 19 bases between the two ends. The germline V gene has CDR1 SGHRS and CDR2 YFSETQ. This CDR3 has 16 amino acids. The CDR3 DNA reads TGCGCCAGCAGCTCCCGGGCCCTCCAAGGGATCTATGGCTACACCTTC. This translates into CASSSRALQGIYGYTF. Combining the CDR3 with reference TRBV5-1 and TRBJ1-2 gives the whole variable domain KAGVTQTPRYLIKTRGQQVTLSCSPISGHRSVSWYQQTPGQGLQFLFEYFSETQRNKGNFPGRFSGRQFSNSRSEMNVSTLELGDSALYLCASSSRALQGIYGYTFGSGTRLTVV.

The V gene is TRBV11-3, the J gene TRBJ1-1; perhaps TRBD1 as D (6 bases). Germline V gene lookup returns CDR1 SGHNT and CDR2 YENEEA. Trimming stripped 1 base from V and 8 bases from J, with 14 bases between. There are 14 residues in the CDR3. CDR3 DNA: TGTGCCAGCAGCTTAGGGGGAGGGGGAGGCGAAGCTTTCTTT. Protein sequence: CASSLGGGGGEAFF.

J is TRBJ1-1 and V is TRBV14; D unresolved. The CDR3 is 13 amino acids. Trimming took off 2 bases at V and 1 base at J, with 5 bases between the two ends. CDR1 SGHDN and CDR2 FVKESK come from the germline V gene. The CDR3 spells CASSQQRNTEAFF. CDR3 DNA sequence: TGTGCCAGCAGCCAACAGAGGAACACTGAAGCTTTCTTT.

CDR3 sequence reads: CASSIDDLLYNEQFF. The CDR3 DNA reads TGTGCCAGTAGTATAGATGACCTCCTATACAATGAGCAGTTCTTC. The gene calls are TRBV19 and TRBJ2-1; D unclear. Per the germline V gene, CDR1 is LNHDA and CDR2 is SQIVND (reference sequence). The V end lost 0 bases, the J end lost 4 bases, and 10 bases lay between the germline ends. The CDR3 runs to 15 residues.

V gene TRBV30 combines with J gene TRBJ1-3; 11 bases agree with TRBD1. CDR1 and CDR2 (germline): GTSNPN, SVGIG (reference sequence). CDR3 length equals 17 residues. V gave up 3 bases and J gave up 3 bases; unmatched junction bases: 10. The CDR3 nucleotides are TGTGCCTGGAGGGAGGGCCCGGACAGGGGGCTTGGAAACACCATATATTTT. Encoded protein: CAWREGPDRGLGNTIYF.

The chain uses TRBV12-5 and TRBJ2-7; tentative D call: TRBD2 (5 bases). The germline gives CDR1 LGHNT, CDR2 FRNRAP. The CDR3 totals 13 residues. The V end lost 6 bases, the J end lost 4 bases, and 13 bases lay between the germline ends. The CDR3 loop is CASGLKSGYEQYF. As DNA, the CDR3 is TGTGCTAGTGGCCTGAAGAGCGGATACGAGCAGTACTTC.

This chain connects TRBV9 to TRBJ2-5; possible D gene TRBD2, 6 bases. The germline V and J ends were trimmed by 4 bases and 7 bases, with 17 bases remaining between them. Germline CDR1 is SGDLS and CDR2 is YYNGEE. This CDR3 has 14 residues. Written as DNA, the CDR3 is TGTGCCAGCAGCACGCGGGACGGAACCGGGACCCAGTACTTC. Residues: CASSTRDGTGTQYF. The full variable domain, completed using reference TRBV9 and TRBJ2-5, is DSGVTQTPKHLITATGQRVTLRCSPRSGDLSVYWYQQSLDQGLQFLIQYYNGEERAKGNILERFSAQQFPDLHSELNLSSLELGDSALYFCASSTRDGTGTQYFGPGTRLLVL.

J is TRBJ2-7 and V is TRBV7-9; tentatively, D is TRBD2 (5 bases). This CDR3 comprises 13 residues. Trimming left V 0 bases short and J 6 bases short, with 9 bases between. In germline, CDR1 is SEHNR, CDR2 FQNEAQ (reference sequence). CDR3: CASSLAASGEQYF. The CDR3 coding sequence is TGTGCCAGCAGCTTAGCAGCGAGCGGCGAGCAGTACTTC.

The chain joins TRBV11-1 to TRBJ1-2; weak D call: TRBD1 (5 bases). Germline CDR1 reads SGHAT; CDR2 reads FQDESV (reference sequence). V was clipped by 1 base and J by 4 bases, with 7 bases between them. The CDR3 is made up of 13 amino acids. The DNA of the CDR3 is TGTGCCAGCAGCTTAGAAGGGGTCTATGGCTACACCTTC. This codes for CASSLEGVYGYTF.